The subject of this entry is one T cell receptor beta chain. This clonotype was detected ten times or more. No antigen is known for it. The record has no base qualities; no much larger clone is one base away. Unsorted PBMC libraries were generated from 2 million PBMCs stored in RNAlater at -80 °C until RNA extraction. The multiple sclerosis patients were enrolled in a US clinical protocol that used magnetic resonance imaging to evaluate disease progression. Peripheral blood underwent Ficoll-Hypaque density gradient centrifugation to isolate PBMCs, which were then cryopreserved in liquid nitrogen. Measured from the cysteine to the phenylalanine, the CDR3 is 13 residues long. Here the CDR3 DNA is all that survives: 39 bases in frame from base 1. The CDR1 and CDR2 encoded by the germline V gene are ENHRY and SYGVKD. From V the trimming removes 11 bases and from J it removes 1 base, while the gene matches leave 5 bases of the junction unaccounted for.

This specimen comes from a study of neurological immune-mediated disorders (dated by TCRdb to 2018 to 2020). About the full investigation: Among the 34 multiple sclerosis patients, relapsing-remitting MS was present in some 30 and secondary progressive MS was present in 3. Peripheral blood TCR-beta repertoires from HTLV-I-associated myelopathy (HAM/TSP) patients, multiple sclerosis patients and healthy controls were compared by UMI-based sequencing. The roughly 99 TCR-beta libraries covered PBMC samples along with longitudinal samples, technical triplicates, and paired sorted CD4+ and CD8+ T-cell subsets. The cohort included some 70 subjects: about 14 with HAM/TSP, around 34 with multiple sclerosis, and some 20 healthy controls.

cDNA was synthesized by template-switch 5'RACE using a primer with a 10-nucleotide random unique molecular identifier that tagged each TCR transcript. Every sequencing run covered 15-18 subjects and yielded more than 180 million TCR-beta sequences. Total RNA was extracted with the RNeasy kit. The KAPA Real-time Library Amplification kit was used to amplify TCR-beta VDJ regions with primers targeting the TCR constant region and the 5'RACE anchor. Sample indexes and Illumina adaptors were added in a first PCR, and a second PCR then increased library yield. After Ampure bead purification, the TCR product of roughly 650 bp was size-selected on a 2% E-gel SizeSelection system. Before pooling, library quality was checked on a Bioanalyzer, concentration was measured with Qubit, and libraries were quantified with the Kapa Library Quantification kit. An Illumina HiSeq 2500 sequenced the libraries paired-end 2 x 150 bp. To increase sequence diversity, about 25-31% phiX was spiked into each library pool. In the source study's methods: Quality-filtered reads were processed with the UMI-based MiGEC pipeline, which removed over 75% of raw TCR sequences during error correction. IMGT germline references were used for alignment of VDJ genes, and clonotypes were defined by a unique CDR3 amino acid sequence together with V-J genes. VDJtools evaluated clonal expansion, Shannon diversity and CDR3 relatedness (CalcPairwiseDistances, ClusterSamples); CLCbio workbench built phylogenetic trees. Using coefficient-of-variation modelling across technical triplicates, the study counted a clone as expanded if it had at least 8 unique UMIs. TCRdb reanalyzed the raw reads on its own, using fastp at Q25 for trimming and MiXCR for clone calling, and kept in-frame beta chains. Records with the same CDR3 protein are collapsed into one entry carrying the most frequent genes and DNA. TCRdb, not the authors, supplied the V and J calls. This sample lists 55,000 to 80,000 distinct CDR3 sequences; under 5% were detected once. Of the sample, roughly 3.4% is held by the ten largest clones.

Points the paper makes about the study in general: No identical CDR3 amino acid sequences were shared among expanded clones across subjects, suggesting private TCR-beta repertoires in all groups. TCR clonal expansion was highest in HAM/TSP patients and lowest in MS patients, with MS patients falling below even healthy controls. In a phylogenetic analysis, the repertoires of 18 out of 34 MS patients fell into a single cluster of related CDR3 sequences, pointing to a possible signature at the repertoire level. The MS cluster showed no association with clinical or MRI features, and the authors stated that larger cohorts are needed.

Material for sequencing was PBMCs. Recombination joined TRBV10-3 with TRBJ2-5; 9 bases in the middle match TRBD1. The sequence was obtained from a woman in her 50s with multiple sclerosis. The bases read TGTGCCGCCGGACAGGGGACCCAAGAGACCCAGTACTTC. Translated, it reads CAAGQGTQETQYF.